The source of this T cell receptor (beta chain) is a study of T cell responses to AZD1222 COVID-19 vaccine. Study-wide results and caveats: Baseline seropositivity occurred in only a handful of AZD1222 recipients. Females made up more of the donors, who were largely white British, and clonal diversity may have come out too low. Spike was spanned by vaccine-associated CD4 TCRs, which were dominant at 160-218 and 743-854. Repertoires were obtained solely post-peak T cell response.

The CDR3 has 12 amino acids. Trimming shortened V by 4 bases and J by 6 bases, and 10 bases separated the two germline ends. From germline, CDR1 is MNHEY and CDR2 SVGAGI. As for this clone: What it recognizes is unknown.

Here immunoSEQ multiplex PCR was the method, and the copy in TCRdb shows in-frame clones only, minus some. The table records 85,000 or so clones, roughly 84% of them present only once. Sequences were derived from peripheral blood, sampled 28 days after the second AZD1222 dose. The chain links TRBV6-5 to TRBJ2-7; no clear D. The source of this sequence is an adult who received the AZD1222 COVID-19 vaccine. The DNA for the CDR3 is TGTGCCAGCAGTTCCCTGACGGGCGAGCAGTACTTC. Translation: CASSSLTGEQYF.